The rows below give T cell receptor beta chains drawn from one sample of a study of blood T cell repertoires in COVID-19. The method was immunoSEQ multiplex PCR; TCRdb's version includes in-frame clones alone and lacks a portion of them. Among more than 400,000 clones, 90% were seen once, and the ten largest hold around 0.6%. The specimen sequenced was PBMCs or T cells enriched from blood (not recorded which). The origin of the receptors is a man younger than 30 who had recovered from COVID-19. CDR3s include the opening cysteine and the closing phenylalanine or tryptophan. Fields, in order: CDR3 protein, CDR3 DNA, J gene, clone size, V gene, D gene. D genes are given only for firm matches. Clone size is stated in some rows and not others, as once, few, many or a class when expanded.

CDR3aa: CASGGGDRPGETQYF
CDR3nt: TGCGCCAGCGGTGGGGGGGATCGACCAGGAGAGACCCAGTACTTC
j_gene: TRBJ2-5
abundance: NA
v_gene: TRBV5-1
d_gene: TRBD2

CDR3aa: CASSPQFATNEKLFF
CDR3nt: TGCGCCAGCAGCCCCCAATTTGCAACTAATGAAAAACTGTTTTTT
j_gene: TRBJ1-4
abundance: NA
v_gene: TRBV4-1
d_gene: NA

CDR3aa: CASSPLGQDPYEQYF
CDR3nt: TGTGCCAGCTCACCACTAGGACAGGACCCCTACGAGCAGTACTTC
j_gene: TRBJ2-7
abundance: NA
v_gene: TRBV18
d_gene: TRBD1

CDR3aa: CATSREQGAGSPLHF
CDR3nt: TGTGCCACCAGCAGAGAACAGGGGGCAGGGTCACCCCTCCACTTT
j_gene: TRBJ1-6
abundance: NA
v_gene: TRBV15
d_gene: TRBD1

CDR3aa: CSAIGTVVVYNEQFF
CDR3nt: TGCAGCGCGATCGGGACAGTGGTGGTGTACAATGAGCAGTTCTTC
j_gene: TRBJ2-1
abundance: NA
v_gene: TRBV29-1
d_gene: TRBD1

CDR3aa: CASSLREGNTEAFF
CDR3nt: TGTGCCAGCAGCCTACGGGAGGGGAACACTGAAGCTTTCTTT
j_gene: TRBJ1-1
abundance: once
v_gene: TRBV7-9
d_gene: NA

CDR3aa: CSVRDRVDGYTF
CDR3nt: TGCAGCGTCCGAGACAGGGTTGACGGCTACACCTTC
j_gene: TRBJ1-2
abundance: NA
v_gene: TRBV29-1
d_gene: TRBD1

CDR3aa: CAMPVRGVSYNEQFF
CDR3nt: TGTGCCATGCCGGTACGCGGGGTTTCCTACAATGAGCAGTTCTTC
j_gene: TRBJ2-1
abundance: NA
v_gene: TRBV11-2
d_gene: NA

CDR3aa: CSASRGYEQFF
CDR3nt: TGCAGTGCTTCAAGGGGGTATGAGCAGTTCTTC
j_gene: TRBJ2-1
abundance: NA
v_gene: TRBV20-1
d_gene: NA

CDR3aa: CASSFSTGGTEAFF
CDR3nt: TGCGCCAGCAGCTTTTCGACAGGGGGCACTGAAGCTTTCTTT
j_gene: TRBJ1-1
abundance: NA
v_gene: TRBV5-1
d_gene: TRBD1

CDR3aa: CASSQYRTVNTGELFF
CDR3nt: TGCGCCAGCAGCCAATATAGGACAGTAAACACCGGGGAGCTGTTTTTT
j_gene: TRBJ2-2
abundance: NA
v_gene: TRBV4-1
d_gene: NA

CDR3aa: CASSRQDGVQTEAFF
CDR3nt: TGTGCCAGCTCACGGCAGGACGGGGTCCAGACTGAAGCTTTCTTT
j_gene: TRBJ1-1
abundance: NA
v_gene: TRBV18
d_gene: NA

CDR3aa: CASSPGTGDNSPLHF
CDR3nt: TGTGCCAGCAGTCCCGGGACAGGTGATAATTCACCCCTCCACTTT
j_gene: TRBJ1-6
abundance: NA
v_gene: TRBV28
d_gene: TRBD1